The next 29 T cell receptor beta chains were all read from a single sample in a study of cytomegalovirus exposure and HLA in healthy donors. Use of 60 Vbeta and 13 Jbeta primers characterized the PCR. Clones were sequenced by immunoSEQ multiplex PCR, and TCRdb holds only the in-frame ones, with some missing. Of roughly 250,000 clones in the sample, approximately 84% were seen once. Sequenced sample: PBMCs. The receptors derive from a woman between 35 and 50 years old in good health and CMV-seropositive.

V gene TRBV30 combines with J gene TRBJ1-1; TRBD1 matches at 7 bases. Per germline, CDR1 GTSNPN and CDR2 SVGIG (reference sequence). CDR3 length: 17 residues. The V segment lost 0 bases and the J segment 0 bases; nucleotides outside the gene matches: 10. The CDR3, as DNA: TGTGCCTGGAGTGTACGGTGGGGGACAGTCATGAACACTGAAGCTTTCTTT. Translated: CAWSVRWGTVMNTEAFF.

The V and J genes are TRBV5-6 and TRBJ2-3; 8 bases are shared with TRBD2. There are 15 residues in the CDR3. V was clipped by 5 bases and J by 0 bases; unmatched bases: 5. Germline CDR1 reads SGHDT; CDR2 reads YYEEEE. The CDR3 loop reads CASRQTSASTDTQYF. The CDR3 nucleotides read TGTGCCAGCAGGCAGACTAGCGCCAGCACAGATACGCAGTATTTT. Using reference TRBV5-6 and TRBJ2-3 for the parts outside the CDR3, the full variable domain is DAGVTQSPTHLIKTRGQQVTLRCSPKSGHDTVSWYQQALGQGPQFIFQYYEEEERQRGNFPDRFSGHQFPNYSSELNVNALLLGDSALYLCASRQTSASTDTQYFGPGTRLTVL.

This chain connects TRBV11-3 to TRBJ2-4, with 8 bases matching TRBD2. Germline V gives CDR1 SGHNT, CDR2 YENEEA. Trimming removed 1 base from V and 1 base from J; junction bases left unmatched: 3. The CDR3 has 16 residues. The CDR3 reads CASSLGLAPAKNIQYF. The CDR3 region has the DNA TGTGCCAGCAGCTTAGGACTAGCGCCCGCCAAAAACATTCAGTACTTC.

The chain carries TRBV6-4 and TRBJ2-1, with D unclear. V was pared by 5 bases and J by 4 bases, with 9 bases between. CDR1 is MRHNA and CDR2 is SNTAGT in the germline V gene. The CDR3 contains 13 residues. DNA for the CDR3: TGTGCCAGCAGTCCCGGAGAATACAATGAGCAGTTCTTC. This translates into CASSPGEYNEQFF.

This clone appeared once. The rearrangement joins TRBV10-3 to TRBJ1-5; D possibly corresponds to TRBD1 (6 bases). The germline V gene has CDR1 ENHRY and CDR2 SYGVKD. The CDR3 has 15 amino acids. V was trimmed by 2 bases and J by 3 bases, leaving 11 bases between them. CDR3 DNA: TGTGCCATCAGTGAGACCGGGACATCCAATCAGCCCCAGCATTTT. Its translation is CAISETGTSNQPQHF.

The chain has TRBV28 and TRBJ2-7; 8 positions agree with TRBD1. The CDR3 is 12 amino acids. CDR1 and CDR2 from the germline V gene are MDHEN and SYDVKM. The ends lost 9 bases at V and 2 bases at J; junction bases unmatched: 3. The CDR3 is CASSTGAYEQYF. The CDR3 nucleotides read TGTGCCAGTTCGACAGGGGCCTACGAGCAGTACTTC. The whole variable domain, filled in from reference TRBV28 and TRBJ2-7, reads DVKVTQSSRYLVKRTGEKVFLECVQDMDHENMFWYRQDPGLGLRLIYFSYDVKMKEKGDIPEGYSVSREKKERFSLILESASTNQTSMYLCASSTGAYEQYFGPGTRLTVT.

The chain combines TRBV5-4 with TRBJ1-1; D gene ambiguous. V lost 0 bases and J lost 1, with 4 bases in between. Germline assignment: CDR1 SGHNT and CDR2 YYREEE (reference sequence). The CDR3 spans 13 residues. CDR3 sequence reads: CASSLEANTEAFF. CDR3 coding DNA: TGTGCCAGCAGCTTGGAAGCGAACACTGAAGCTTTCTTT.

The rearrangement uses TRBV28 and TRBJ1-1, with a tentative D call TRBD1 (6 bases). Germline V gene data show CDR1 as MDHEN and CDR2 as SYDVKM. Trimming removed 3 bases at V and 5 bases at J, with 13 bases between. There are 14 residues in the CDR3. CDR3 coding DNA: TGTGCCAGCAGTTTGCCAGGGGAGTGGACTGAAGCTTTCTTT. Translated: CASSLPGEWTEAFF.

This clone was observed a handful of times. The V call is TRBV5-4, the J call TRBJ2-7; 9 bases are shared with TRBD2. The CDR3 consists of 15 residues. Per the germline V gene, CDR1 is SGHNT and CDR2 is YYREEE (reference sequence). V trimming: 0 bases; J trimming: 0 bases; junction bases outside the gene matches: 1. The CDR3, as DNA: TGTGCCAGCAGCTTGGGACTAGCGGTCTCCTACGAGCAGTACTTC. Its protein is CASSLGLAVSYEQYF. The full variable domain, with the rest looked up from reference TRBV5-4 and TRBJ2-7, is ETGVTQSPTHLIKTRGQQVTLRCSSQSGHNTVSWYQQALGQGPQFIFQYYREEENGRGNFPPRFSGLQFPNYSSELNVNALELDDSALYLCASSLGLAVSYEQYFGPGTRLTVT.

V gene TRBV5-4 combines with J gene TRBJ2-7; D possibly corresponds to TRBD2 (5 bases). CDR1 is SGHNT and CDR2 is YYREEE in the germline V gene (reference sequence). V shed 0 bases and J shed 3 bases, with 13 bases lying between them. The CDR3 consists of 15 residues. Written as DNA, the CDR3 is TGTGCCAGCAGCTTGGCCGGACTTCCTCGCTACGAGCAGTACTTC. Translated, it gives CASSLAGLPRYEQYF. Combining the CDR3 with reference TRBV5-4 and TRBJ2-7 gives the whole variable domain ETGVTQSPTHLIKTRGQQVTLRCSSQSGHNTVSWYQQALGQGPQFIFQYYREEENGRGNFPPRFSGLQFPNYSSELNVNALELDDSALYLCASSLAGLPRYEQYFGPGTRLTVT.

J is TRBJ1-2 and V is TRBV7-6, with 8 bases matching TRBD1. V gave up 9 bases and J gave up 3 bases; unmatched junction bases: 3. CDR3 size: 12 residues. Germline V lookup: CDR1 SGHVS, CDR2 FNYEAQ. This chain's CDR3 is CASQGADYGYTF. In DNA, the CDR3 is TGTGCCAGTCAGGGGGCAGACTATGGCTACACCTTC. Based on the CDR3 plus reference TRBV7-6 and TRBJ1-2, the full variable domain is GAGVSQSPRYKVTKRGQDVALRCDPISGHVSLYWYRQALGQGPEFLTYFNYEAQQDKSGLPNDRFSAERPEGSISTLTIQRTEQRDSAMYRCASQGADYGYTFGSGTRLTVV.

This sequence joins TRBV18 and TRBJ2-1; no firm D call. V dropped 3 bases and J dropped 8 bases, with 5 bases sitting between them. Germline V lookup: CDR1 KGHSH, CDR2 LQKENI. The length of the CDR3 is 11 residues. DNA of the CDR3: TGTGCCAGCTCACCCGGGTATGAGCAGTTCTTC. Residues: CASSPGYEQFF.

This chain joins TRBV28 and TRBJ1-5; 7 nucleotides align to TRBD1. The V gene's germline CDR1 is MDHEN and CDR2 SYDVKM. V was clipped by 5 bases and J by 5 bases; unmatched bases: 12. The CDR3 totals 16 residues. This CDR3 reads CASSAIQGVGDQPQHF. The CDR3 coding sequence is TGTGCCAGCAGTGCCATTCAGGGGGTCGGGGATCAGCCCCAGCATTTT.

The V call is TRBV4-1, the J call TRBJ2-3; 7 nucleotides line up with TRBD2. This CDR3 comprises 15 residues. CDR1 and CDR2 from the germline V gene are MGHRA and YSYEKL. Trimming cost V 0 bases and J 9 bases; bases outside gene matches: 9. The CDR3 DNA follows: TGCGCCAGCAGCCAAGAGTGGGCGGGAGCGGTGACGCAGTATTTT. Translating gives CASSQEWAGAVTQYF.

The genes are TRBV4-3 and TRBJ2-3; D is perhaps TRBD2 (6 bases). The CDR3 is made up of 16 amino acids. The V gene lost 0 bases and the J gene lost 2 bases, with 12 bases spanning the gap. In germline, CDR1 is LGHNA, CDR2 YSLEER. The CDR3 DNA is TGCGCCAGCAGCCAAGAGGGAGTAGCGGCCACAGATACGCAGTATTTT. This gives the protein CASSQEGVAATDTQYF.

V and J are TRBV9 and TRBJ1-1; perhaps TRBD1 as D (6 bases). Germline V CDR1 and CDR2: SGDLS, YYNGEE. Deletions cut 3 bases from V and 5 bases from J, with 11 bases between. The CDR3 totals 13 residues. The CDR3, as DNA: TGTGCCAGCAGCGAGGACAGTCGGACTGAAGCTTTCTTT. Protein: CASSEDSRTEAFF.

The chain employs TRBV5-4 and TRBJ2-7; 10 bases line up with TRBD2. This CDR3 comprises 13 residues. V gave up 5 bases and J gave up 4 bases; unmatched junction bases: 3. The germline CDR1 and CDR2 sequences are SGHNT and YYREEE (reference sequence). CDR3 DNA sequence: TGTGCCAGCAGGTCTAGCGGGGGATACGAGCAGTACTTC. Protein: CASRSSGGYEQYF.

V is TRBV27 and J is TRBJ2-5; D is possibly TRBD1 (6 bases). Germline V gene sequence: CDR1 MNHEY, CDR2 SMNVEV (reference sequence). The germline V and J ends were trimmed by 1 base and 1 base, with 16 bases remaining between them. The CDR3 sequence is 17 residues long. The CDR3 spells CASSLFLGGAPQETQYF. The CDR3, as DNA: TGTGCCAGCAGTTTATTTCTTGGGGGCGCCCCCCAAGAGACCCAGTACTTC.

The chain combines TRBV13 with TRBJ2-5; possible D gene TRBD1, 5 bases. CDR1 PRHDT and CDR2 FYEKMQ come from the germline V gene (reference sequence). The CDR3 contains 15 residues. V was clipped by 2 bases and J by 0 bases, with 10 bases between them. CDR3 DNA: TGTGCCAGCAGCTTAAAGCGACAGCACCAAGAGACCCAGTACTTC. It yields the protein CASSLKRQHQETQYF.

This chain connects TRBV5-1 to TRBJ1-2; D gene ambiguous. V lost 4 bases and J 3 bases, leaving 16 bases between the germline ends. Per the germline V gene, CDR1 is SGHRS and CDR2 is YFSETQ. CDR3 length: 15 residues. The DNA for the CDR3 is TGCGCCAGCAGCCACATCGGGTCTTTGGACTATGGCTACACCTTC. Residues: CASSHIGSLDYGYTF.

This sequence joins TRBV30 and TRBJ1-3; a possible D gene is TRBD1 (5 bases). This CDR3 comprises 14 residues. Trimming left V 0 bases short and J 6 bases short, with 12 bases between. The germline V gene has CDR1 GTSNPN and CDR2 SVGIG (reference sequence). In DNA, the CDR3 is TGTGCCTGGAGTGTATGGGGGGGTGAAAACACCATATATTTT. This gives the protein CAWSVWGGENTIYF.

The chain combines TRBV6-4 with TRBJ2-7; D is ambiguous. The CDR3 is 15 amino acids. CDR1 is MRHNA, CDR2 SNTAGT, per germline. V was shortened by 5 bases and J by 2 bases, with 16 bases between the two germline ends. The CDR3 DNA follows: TGTGCCAGCAGTCGTACCCTGATCAGGACCTACGAGCAGTACTTC. Its translation is CASSRTLIRTYEQYF.

DNA of the CDR3: TGTGCCAGCAGCTTACAGGGTGTCTCTTCCCCCTACGAGCAGTACTTC. Protein: CASSLQGVSSPYEQYF. The chain links TRBV7-9 to TRBJ2-7; tentative D call: TRBD1 (5 bases). In germline, CDR1 is SEHNR, CDR2 FQNEAQ (reference sequence). V was shortened by 2 bases and J by 2 bases, with 16 bases between the two germline ends. The CDR3 extends over 16 amino acids.

V and J are TRBV6-5 and TRBJ2-3, with D possibly being TRBD2 (6 bases). This CDR3 region has 15 residues. Germline V gene sequence: CDR1 MNHEY, CDR2 SVGAGI. Between the trimmed V and J ends, which lost 2 bases and 1 base, there was a span of 10 bases. CDR3 in DNA: TGTGCCAGCAGTTACGTTAGCGGCCGCACAGATACGCAGTATTTT. Its translation: CASSYVSGRTDTQYF.

The rearrangement links TRBV5-8 to TRBJ1-1, with TRBD1 as a possible D gene (6 bases). V was clipped by 7 bases and J by 4 bases, with 11 bases between them. Looked up from germline, CDR1 is SGHTS and CDR2 is YDEGEE. The CDR3 runs to 12 residues. CDR3 coding DNA: TGTGCCAGCCGGAAACAGGGCACTGAAGCTTTCTTT. Translation: CASRKQGTEAFF.

The V call is TRBV6-4, the J call TRBJ2-3, with 7 bases that match TRBD2. Germline V gene sequence: CDR1 MRHNA, CDR2 SNTAGT. V lost 4 bases and J lost 2; bases outside the gene matches: 6. This CDR3 contains 15 residues. CDR3 loop: CASSGTSGNTDTQYF. CDR3 coding DNA: TGTGCCAGCAGTGGTACGAGCGGGAACACAGATACGCAGTATTTT.

The chain carries TRBV6-5 and TRBJ2-1; 10 nucleotides match TRBD1. Germline trimming cut 6 bases from V and 9 bases from J; bases unmatched to any gene: 11. CDR3 length: 15 amino acids. Germline lookup yields CDR1 MNHEY and CDR2 SVGAGI. The CDR3 protein is CASRSRDRGYGEQFF. Written as DNA, the CDR3 is TGTGCCAGCAGGTCACGGGACAGGGGTTACGGTGAGCAGTTCTTC.

This chain links TRBV29-1 with TRBJ1-1, with D maybe TRBD1 (5 bases). The germline gives CDR1 SQVTM, CDR2 ANQGSEA. The CDR3 runs to 14 residues. Trimming removed 4 bases at V and 0 bases at J, with 12 bases between. CDR3 nucleotide sequence: TGCAGCGTTGCTTCCAGGGCCCTGAACACTGAAGCTTTCTTT. As protein: CSVASRALNTEAFF.

The chain carries TRBV18 and TRBJ1-2, with 7 bases that match TRBD1. Germline V gives CDR1 KGHSH, CDR2 LQKENI. The CDR3 loop spans 17 amino acids. Unmatched junction bases numbered 12, after V lost 4 bases and J lost 1 base. DNA for the CDR3: TGTGCCAGCTCACTCGCGGGTGGGACAGTTCGTAACTATGGCTACACCTTC. Its translation is CASSLAGGTVRNYGYTF. Full variable domain (rest looked up from reference TRBV18 and TRBJ1-2): NAGVMQNPRHLVRRRGQEARLRCSPMKGHSHVYWYRQLPEEGLKFMVYLQKENIIDESGMPKERFSAEFPKEGPSILRIQQVVRGDSAAYFCASSLAGGTVRNYGYTFGSGTRLTVV.